This T cell receptor beta chain stems from a study of esophageal squamous cell carcinoma under preoperative chemotherapy. Turning to the study itself: TCR repertoires were profiled from both peripheral blood T cells and tumor-infiltrating lymphocytes. Findings and caveats of the study: Peripheral T cells showed a significant TCR diversity increase after chemotherapy, unlike tumor-infiltrating lymphocytes.

About this clonotype itself: The antigen is undetermined.

TCRdb re-called the PCR reads with MiXCR, one entry per CDR3 protein. The sample holds about 18,000 distinct CDR3 sequences, more than 45% seen once. Germline V gene lookup returns CDR1 MRHNA and CDR2 SNTAGT. The CDR3 has 15 amino acids. Regarding time point: after preoperative PTX-NDP chemotherapy. Patients received paclitaxel-nedaplatin as preoperative chemotherapy before surgery. The source of this sequence is a human donor with esophageal squamous cell carcinoma. The donor label of this sample is uncertain. The chain recombines TRBV6-4 with TRBJ2-7; weak D call: TRBD1 (6 bases). With the DNA end fitting TRBJ2-1 better, the J assignment may be wrong. Sampling was conducted from a patient given preoperative chemotherapy. In DNA, the CDR3 is TGTGCCAGCAGCGGAGACAGGAGCTCCTACAATGAGCAGTTCTTC. Its protein is CASSGDRSSYNEQFF.